This TCR beta chain originates from a study of cytomegalovirus exposure and HLA in healthy donors. Worth noting for this clone: Its target is unknown.

Germline CDR1 is MDHEN and CDR2 is SYDVKM. The CDR3 runs 14 residues. V was clipped by 8 bases and J by 2 bases, with 13 bases between them. The study ran its PCR with 60 Vbeta and 13 Jbeta primers. Method: immunoSEQ multiplex PCR; TCRdb's copy keeps in-frame clones and lacks some. The sample has around 80,000 clones; around 62% are singletons. Study-level points and caveats: A later analysis appeared to link common viral pathogens to several of the most significant clusters. High sensitivity and specificity were reportedly achieved when the classifier diagnosed cytomegalovirus status.

The chain combines TRBV28 with TRBJ1-3; the D is unclear. The material sequenced was PBMCs. The sequence was collected from a male donor in good health and CMV-seropositive. Written as DNA, the CDR3 is TGTGCCAGCGGCCCGGGAGGGACTGGAAACACCATATATTTT. It yields the protein CASGPGGTGNTIYF.